This section outlines one TCR beta chain sequence together with its context. What it binds is not known. These data originate in a study of STAT5B mutations in CD4+ large granular lymphocyte leukemia. The method was immunoSEQ multiplex PCR; TCRdb's version includes in-frame clones alone and lacks a portion of them. The sample consists of 25,000 to 35,000 clones, less than 80% of them appearing once. Study-wide points: Patient CD4-sorted repertoires stayed more clonal than healthy ones after leukemic-clone removal.

The CDR3 sequence is 12 residues long. Germline loops: CDR1 SNHLY, CDR2 FYNNEI. V was cut by 4 bases and J by 7 bases, with 8 bases left in between. The V and J genes are TRBV2 and TRBJ2-1; D unresolved. The receptor was isolated from a human donor in good health. The source material was CD4+ T cells from blood buffy coats. The CDR3 DNA reads as TGTGCCAGCAGTGGAGGTAGTAATGAGCAGTTCTTC. Amino acids: CASSGGSNEQFF.